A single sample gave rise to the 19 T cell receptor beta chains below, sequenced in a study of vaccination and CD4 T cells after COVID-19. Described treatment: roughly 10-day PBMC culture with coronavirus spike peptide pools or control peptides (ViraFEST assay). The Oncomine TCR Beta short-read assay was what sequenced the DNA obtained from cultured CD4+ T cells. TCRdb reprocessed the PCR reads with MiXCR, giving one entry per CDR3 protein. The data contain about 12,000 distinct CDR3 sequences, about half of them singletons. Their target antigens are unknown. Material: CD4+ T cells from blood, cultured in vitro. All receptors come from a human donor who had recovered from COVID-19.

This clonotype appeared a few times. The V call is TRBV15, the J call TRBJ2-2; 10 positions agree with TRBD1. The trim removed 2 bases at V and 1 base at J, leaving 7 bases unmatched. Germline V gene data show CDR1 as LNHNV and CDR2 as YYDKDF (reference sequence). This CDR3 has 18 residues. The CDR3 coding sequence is TGTGCCACCAGCAGATCTCCGGGACAGGGGCGGAACACCGGGGAGCTGTTTTTT. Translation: CATSRSPGQGRNTGELFF.

CDR3 sequence (DNA): TGTGCCAGTAGTCTGGAAAGAGGGGAGACCCAGTACTTC. Translating it yields CASSLERGETQYF. V gene TRBV19 combines with J gene TRBJ2-5; D perhaps matches TRBD2 (5 bases). V was clipped by 5 bases and J by 5 bases, with 12 bases between them. The CDR3 is made up of 13 amino acids. Germline V gives CDR1 LNHDA, CDR2 SQIVND (reference sequence).

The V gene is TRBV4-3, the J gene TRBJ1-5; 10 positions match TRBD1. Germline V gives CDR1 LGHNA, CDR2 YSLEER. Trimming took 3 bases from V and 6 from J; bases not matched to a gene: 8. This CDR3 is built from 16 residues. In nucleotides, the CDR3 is TGCGCCAGCAGCCAGGGTACGACAGGGGGCCCTCAGCCCCAGCATTTT. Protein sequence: CASSQGTTGGPQPQHF.

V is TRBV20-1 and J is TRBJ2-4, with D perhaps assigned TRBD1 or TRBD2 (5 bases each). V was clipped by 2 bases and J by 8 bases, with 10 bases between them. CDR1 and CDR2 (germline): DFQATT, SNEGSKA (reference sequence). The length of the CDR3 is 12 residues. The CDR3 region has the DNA TGCAGTGCTAGACGAGGGGCGGACATTCAGTACTTC. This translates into CSARRGADIQYF.

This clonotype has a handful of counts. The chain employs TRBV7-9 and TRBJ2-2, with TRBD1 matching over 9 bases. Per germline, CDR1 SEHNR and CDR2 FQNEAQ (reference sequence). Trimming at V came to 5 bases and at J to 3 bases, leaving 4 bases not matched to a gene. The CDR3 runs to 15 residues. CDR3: CASSVGQGDTGELFF. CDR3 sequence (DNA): TGTGCCAGCAGCGTGGGACAGGGCGACACCGGGGAGCTGTTTTTT.

Written as DNA, the CDR3 is TGCGCCCTGGGGATAACGAACACTGAAGCTTTCTTT. As protein: CALGITNTEAFF. The rearrangement links TRBV10-1 to TRBJ1-1; D gene ambiguous. Germline V gene data show CDR1 as WNHNN and CDR2 as SYGVQD (reference sequence). The CDR3 runs 12 residues. The V gene lost 11 bases and the J gene lost 1 base, with 11 bases spanning the gap.

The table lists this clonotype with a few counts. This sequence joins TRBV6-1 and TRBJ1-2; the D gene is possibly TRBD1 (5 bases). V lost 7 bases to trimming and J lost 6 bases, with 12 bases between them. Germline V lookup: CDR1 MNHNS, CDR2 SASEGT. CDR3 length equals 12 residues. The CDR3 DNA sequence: TGTGCCAGCACCACCGGGGGAAATGGCTACACCTTC. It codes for CASTTGGNGYTF.

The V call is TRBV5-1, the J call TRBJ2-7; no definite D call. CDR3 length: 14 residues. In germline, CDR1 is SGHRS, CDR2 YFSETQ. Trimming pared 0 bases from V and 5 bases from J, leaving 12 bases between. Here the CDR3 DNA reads TGCGCCAGCAGCTTGGAAGGGATTGCCGACGAGCAGTACTTC. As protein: CASSLEGIADEQYF.

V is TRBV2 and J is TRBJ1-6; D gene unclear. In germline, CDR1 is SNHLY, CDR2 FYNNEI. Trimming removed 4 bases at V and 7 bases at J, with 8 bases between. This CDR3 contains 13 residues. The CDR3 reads CASSGSRNSPLHF. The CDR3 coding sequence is TGTGCCAGCAGTGGGTCTAGGAATTCACCCCTCCACTTT.

CDR3 in amino acids: CASSRGEGLGEQYF. The CDR3 DNA follows: TGTGCCAGCTCTAGAGGGGAGGGCCTTGGAGAGCAGTACTTC. The genes are TRBV6-1 and TRBJ2-7; 7 bases match TRBD2. The CDR3 sequence is 14 residues long. J was trimmed by 7 bases and V by 8 bases; bases with no gene match: 14. CDR1 is MNHNS and CDR2 is SASEGT in the germline V gene.

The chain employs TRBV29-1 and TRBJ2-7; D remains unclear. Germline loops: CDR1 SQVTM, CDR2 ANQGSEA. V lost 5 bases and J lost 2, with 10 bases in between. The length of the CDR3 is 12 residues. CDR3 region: CSVHVSTYEQYF. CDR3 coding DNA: TGCAGCGTTCATGTCAGCACCTACGAGCAGTACTTC.

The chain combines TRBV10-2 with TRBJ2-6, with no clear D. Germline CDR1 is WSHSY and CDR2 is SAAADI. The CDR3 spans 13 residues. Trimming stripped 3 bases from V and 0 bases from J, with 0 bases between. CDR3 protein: CASSDSGANVLTF. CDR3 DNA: TGCGCCAGCAGTGACTCTGGGGCCAACGTCCTGACTTTC.

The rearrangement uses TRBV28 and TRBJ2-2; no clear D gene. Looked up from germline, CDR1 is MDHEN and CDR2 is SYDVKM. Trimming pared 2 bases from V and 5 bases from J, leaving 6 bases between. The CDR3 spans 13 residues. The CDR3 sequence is CASSLGWTGELFF. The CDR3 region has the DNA TGTGCCAGCAGTTTAGGGTGGACCGGGGAGCTGTTTTTT.

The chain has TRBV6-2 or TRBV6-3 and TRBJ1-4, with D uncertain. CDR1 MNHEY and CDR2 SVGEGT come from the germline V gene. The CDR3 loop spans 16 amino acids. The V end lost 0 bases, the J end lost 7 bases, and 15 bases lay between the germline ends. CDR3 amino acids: CASSYSRAGYGEKLFF. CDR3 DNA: TGTGCCAGCAGTTACTCAAGGGCCGGCTATGGTGAAAAACTGTTTTTT.

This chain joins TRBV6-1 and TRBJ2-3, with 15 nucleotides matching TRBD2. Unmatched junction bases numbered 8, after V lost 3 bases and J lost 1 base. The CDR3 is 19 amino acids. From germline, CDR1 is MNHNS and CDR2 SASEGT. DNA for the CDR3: TGTGCCAGCAGTGAGGGACTAGCGGGAGGCGGGGGCCGCACAGATACGCAGTATTTT. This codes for CASSEGLAGGGGRTDTQYF.

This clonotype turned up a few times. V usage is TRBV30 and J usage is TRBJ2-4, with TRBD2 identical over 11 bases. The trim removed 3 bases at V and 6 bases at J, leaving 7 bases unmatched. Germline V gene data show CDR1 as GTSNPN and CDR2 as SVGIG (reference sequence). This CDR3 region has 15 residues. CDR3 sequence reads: CAWSPLAGVGNIQYF. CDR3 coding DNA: TGTGCCTGGAGCCCACTAGCGGGAGTGGGAAACATTCAGTACTTC. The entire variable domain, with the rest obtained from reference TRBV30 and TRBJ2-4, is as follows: SQTIHQWPATLVQPVGSPLSLECTVEGTSNPNLYWYRQAAGRGLQLLFYSVGIGQISSEVPQNLSASRPQDRQFILSSKKLLLSDSGFYLCAWSPLAGVGNIQYFGAGTRLSVL.

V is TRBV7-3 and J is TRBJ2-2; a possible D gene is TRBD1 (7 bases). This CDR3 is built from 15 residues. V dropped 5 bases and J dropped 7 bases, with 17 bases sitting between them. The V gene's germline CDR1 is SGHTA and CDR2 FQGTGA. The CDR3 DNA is TGTGCCAGCAGCCCACAGGGGCTGGAGGGCGGGGAGCTGTTTTTT. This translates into CASSPQGLEGGELFF.

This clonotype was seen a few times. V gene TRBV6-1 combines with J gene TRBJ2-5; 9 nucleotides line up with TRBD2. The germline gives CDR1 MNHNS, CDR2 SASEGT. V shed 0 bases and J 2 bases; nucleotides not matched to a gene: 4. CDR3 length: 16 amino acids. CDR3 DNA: TGTGCCAGCAGTGAAGCGCCTAGCGGGGTACAAGAGACCCAGTACTTC. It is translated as CASSEAPSGVQETQYF.

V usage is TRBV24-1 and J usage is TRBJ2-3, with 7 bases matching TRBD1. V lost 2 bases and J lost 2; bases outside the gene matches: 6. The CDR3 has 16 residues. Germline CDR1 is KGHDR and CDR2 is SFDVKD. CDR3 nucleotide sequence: TGTGCCACCAGTGATTATACGGGACAGAACACAGATACGCAGTATTTT. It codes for CATSDYTGQNTDTQYF.